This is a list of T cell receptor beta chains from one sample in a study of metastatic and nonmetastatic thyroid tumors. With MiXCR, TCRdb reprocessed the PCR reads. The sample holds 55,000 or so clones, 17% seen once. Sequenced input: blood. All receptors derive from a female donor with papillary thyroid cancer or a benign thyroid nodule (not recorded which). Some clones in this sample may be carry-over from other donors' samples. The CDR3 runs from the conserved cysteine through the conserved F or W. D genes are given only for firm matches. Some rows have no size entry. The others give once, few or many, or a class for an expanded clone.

CDR3 DNA: TGTGCCAGCAGCCTTATACAGGGGGGGGGCAATCAGCCCCAGCATTTT; CDR3 protein: CASSLIQGGGNQPQHF; V gene: TRBV11-1; D gene: TRBD1; clone size: NA; J gene: TRBJ1-5
CDR3 DNA: TGCAGCGGCCGGGCGGGGGGCGTCGAGACCCAGTACTTC; CDR3 protein: CSGRAGGVETQYF; V gene: TRBV29-1; D gene: TRBD2; clone size: many; J gene: TRBJ2-5
CDR3 DNA: TGTGCCACCAGTGATTTCAGGGGCAATCAGCCCCAGCATTTT; CDR3 protein: CATSDFRGNQPQHF; V gene: TRBV24-1; D gene: NA; clone size: many; J gene: TRBJ1-5
CDR3 DNA: TGTGCAAGCAGCTCCATCTACGAGCAGTACTTC; CDR3 protein: CASSSIYEQYF; V gene: TRBV7-8; D gene: NA; clone size: NA; J gene: TRBJ2-7
CDR3 DNA: TGTGCCACCAGTGATTTATCCCGAAACTATGGCTACACCTTC; CDR3 protein: CATSDLSRNYGYTF; V gene: TRBV24-1; D gene: NA; clone size: NA; J gene: TRBJ1-2
CDR3 DNA: TGTGCCAGCAGCTTAGCAGGGACTGGTGGCTACACCTTC; CDR3 protein: CASSLAGTGGYTF; V gene: TRBV5-8; D gene: NA; clone size: few; J gene: TRBJ1-2
CDR3 DNA: TGTGCCAGCAGTCTTTCGGTCTCCTACGAGCAGTACTTC; CDR3 protein: CASSLSVSYEQYF; V gene: TRBV27; D gene: NA; clone size: many; J gene: TRBJ2-7
CDR3 DNA: TGTGCCACCTCACGAGAGTGGGGAAAGAACACTGAAGCTTTCTTT; CDR3 protein: CATSREWGKNTEAFF; V gene: TRBV12-3/TRBV12-4; D gene: NA; clone size: many; J gene: TRBJ1-1
CDR3 DNA: TGTGCCAGCAGCGGAGGGGCCAGGGATACGCAGTATTTT; CDR3 protein: CASSGGARDTQYF; V gene: TRBV7-3; D gene: NA; clone size: many; J gene: TRBJ2-3
CDR3 DNA: TGTGCCAGCAGTCAATCCGTGACAACGAATGAAAAACTGTTTTTT; CDR3 protein: CASSQSVTTNEKLFF; V gene: TRBV28; D gene: NA; clone size: NA; J gene: TRBJ1-4
CDR3 DNA: TGTGCCTGGAGGGAATGGACAGGGGGCTTAGATACGCAGTATTTT; CDR3 protein: CAWREWTGGLDTQYF; V gene: TRBV30; D gene: TRBD1; clone size: many; J gene: TRBJ2-3
CDR3 DNA: TGTGCCAGCAGTCAAAACAGGGGGCGTGACTATGGCTACACCTTC; CDR3 protein: CASSQNRGRDYGYTF; V gene: TRBV6-1; D gene: TRBD1; clone size: many; J gene: TRBJ1-2
CDR3 DNA: TGCAGCGTTGGGGGAAAAGTCTATGGCTACACCTTC; CDR3 protein: CSVGGKVYGYTF; V gene: TRBV29-1; D gene: NA; clone size: many; J gene: TRBJ1-2
CDR3 DNA: TGTGCCAGCAGTGAAGATCTTGGACAGGGCTCAGATACGCAGTATTTT; CDR3 protein: CASSEDLGQGSDTQYF; V gene: TRBV6-1; D gene: TRBD1; clone size: NA; J gene: TRBJ2-3
CDR3 DNA: TGTGCCAGTAGACCCCCGGGACGCACTAACTATGTCTACACCTTC; CDR3 protein: CASRPPGRTNYVYTF; V gene: TRBV28; D gene: NA; clone size: few; J gene: TRBJ1-2
CDR3 DNA: TGTGCCAGCAGTTTAGCGACAGCGGGGATGGCTGAAGCTTTCTTT; CDR3 protein: CASSLATAGMAEAFF; V gene: TRBV28; D gene: NA; clone size: many; J gene: TRBJ1-1
CDR3 DNA: TGTGCCAGCAGCTTAGTTTCGAAAAACATTCAGTACTTC; CDR3 protein: CASSLVSKNIQYF; V gene: TRBV7-2; D gene: NA; clone size: many; J gene: TRBJ2-4
CDR3 DNA: TGTGCCAGCAGTACACCAAGTACCTACAATGAGCAGTTCTTC; CDR3 protein: CASSTPSTYNEQFF; V gene: TRBV27; D gene: NA; clone size: many; J gene: TRBJ2-1
CDR3 DNA: TGTGCCAGCCAGGACACTCGTAATGAAAAACTGTTTTTT; CDR3 protein: CASQDTRNEKLFF; V gene: TRBV18; D gene: NA; clone size: once; J gene: TRBJ1-4
CDR3 DNA: TGTGCCTGGAGTCTGCAGGGCAATCAGCCCCAGCATTTT; CDR3 protein: CAWSLQGNQPQHF; V gene: TRBV30; D gene: NA; clone size: many; J gene: TRBJ1-5
CDR3 DNA: TGCGCCAGCAGCTTGGCCATGGGATCGTTCCAAGAGACCCAGTACTTC; CDR3 protein: CASSLAMGSFQETQYF; V gene: TRBV5-1; D gene: NA; clone size: NA; J gene: TRBJ2-5
CDR3 DNA: TGTGCCAGCAGCCAAGCTAGCGGATTCGGGGAGACCCAGTACTTC; CDR3 protein: CASSQASGFGETQYF; V gene: TRBV14; D gene: TRBD2; clone size: many; J gene: TRBJ2-5
CDR3 DNA: TGCAGTGCTACAATACAGGGGTCTGGAAACACCATATATTTT; CDR3 protein: CSATIQGSGNTIYF; V gene: TRBV20-1; D gene: TRBD1; clone size: NA; J gene: TRBJ1-3
CDR3 DNA: TGTGCCAGCAGACCTTACCAGCTACGGCGAGAAAAACTGTTTTTT; CDR3 protein: CASRPYQLRREKLFF; V gene: TRBV28; D gene: NA; clone size: many; J gene: TRBJ1-4
CDR3 DNA: TGTGCCAGCAGTTACCTTACGGAAGGGGGGGAGACCCAGTACTTC; CDR3 protein: CASSYLTEGGETQYF; V gene: TRBV6-2/TRBV6-3; D gene: NA; clone size: many; J gene: TRBJ2-5
CDR3 DNA: TGTGCCAGCAGTCCACGATACACAGATACGCAGTATTTT; CDR3 protein: CASSPRYTDTQYF; V gene: TRBV6-2/TRBV6-3; D gene: NA; clone size: many; J gene: TRBJ2-3
CDR3 DNA: TGTGCCAGCAGCGGATTGTGGGGGAATTACTACGAGCAGTACTTC; CDR3 protein: CASSGLWGNYYEQYF; V gene: TRBV27; D gene: NA; clone size: few; J gene: TRBJ2-7
CDR3 DNA: TGTGCCAGCAGTTTAGACCGCGGGAGGGGCGAGCAGTACTTC; CDR3 protein: CASSLDRGRGEQYF; V gene: TRBV27; D gene: TRBD2; clone size: many; J gene: TRBJ2-7
CDR3 DNA: TGTGCCAGCAGTACCGGGACAGGGGCCCACGAGCAGTACTTC; CDR3 protein: CASSTGTGAHEQYF; V gene: TRBV28; D gene: TRBD1; clone size: few; J gene: TRBJ2-7
CDR3 DNA: TGTGCCAGCAGTGAACATCCTTGGGGCAATGAGCAGTTCTTC; CDR3 protein: CASSEHPWGNEQFF; V gene: TRBV6-1; D gene: NA; clone size: NA; J gene: TRBJ2-1
CDR3 DNA: TGTGCCAGCAGTTACTCCGGCCCCTCTGGAAACACCATATATTTT; CDR3 protein: CASSYSGPSGNTIYF; V gene: TRBV6-5; D gene: NA; clone size: medium-sized; J gene: TRBJ1-3